One TCR beta chain is described in this entry. This entry belongs to a study of OX40 agonist ivuxolimab in advanced cancers. Study summary: Treatment of patients was with ivuxolimab, an agonistic anti-OX40 (CD134) antibody. Three individuals attained partial responses, comprising one hepatocellular carcinoma case and two cutaneous melanoma cases.

Clones were sequenced by immunoSEQ multiplex PCR, and TCRdb holds only the in-frame ones, with some missing. The sample holds around 69,000 clones, about 79% seen once. Researchers took blood at baseline, on cycle 4 day 1, and on cycle 7 day 1. The source was CD4+ or CD8+ T cells sorted from blood, collected in a trial of the OX40 agonist ivuxolimab. The receptor comes from an adult with an advanced solid tumor such as melanoma, head and neck, liver or kidney cancer.

CDR3 region: CASSADTGGGNEKLFF. The CDR3 DNA follows: TGCGCCAGCAGCGCCGACACAGGGGGAGGAAATGAAAAACTGTTTTTT. The rearrangement uses TRBV5-1 and TRBJ1-4; 8 bases align to TRBD1. Trimming at V came to 4 bases and at J to 5 bases, leaving 10 bases not matched to a gene. The CDR3 covers 16 residues. Per germline, CDR1 SGHRS and CDR2 YFSETQ.